A single TCR beta chain is shown here with its context. Its cognate antigen is unknown. Germline CDR1 ENHRY, CDR2 SYGVKD. Trimming shortened V by 8 bases and J by 7 bases, and 18 bases separated the two germline ends. The CDR3 spans 13 residues. The data originate from a study of T cells in localized non-small cell lung cancer. Study results and caveats: The appearance of a median 57 of the top 100 tumor clones was seen in adjacent lung. The study sequenced only one region of the tumor. As a result, intratumor heterogeneity could not be excluded and remains possible. Increased T cell density in blood showed an association with longer overall survival. Adjacent uninvolved lung had the highest clonality, suggesting focused antigen responses.

Using immunoSEQ multiplex PCR, the repertoire was profiled, and TCRdb retains in-frame clones only, with some absent. The data show around 26,000 clones, around 88% seen once. This specimen consisted of peripheral blood mononuclear cells, obtained before any cancer treatment. This chain uses TRBV10-3 with TRBJ2-7; D might be TRBD2 (7 bases). This TCR was sampled from a woman aged 40-75 years with stage III lung adenocarcinoma. This CDR3 reads CAIRLGGAEEQYF. The CDR3 nucleotides read TGTGCCATCCGCCTGGGGGGGGCGGAAGAGCAGTACTTC.